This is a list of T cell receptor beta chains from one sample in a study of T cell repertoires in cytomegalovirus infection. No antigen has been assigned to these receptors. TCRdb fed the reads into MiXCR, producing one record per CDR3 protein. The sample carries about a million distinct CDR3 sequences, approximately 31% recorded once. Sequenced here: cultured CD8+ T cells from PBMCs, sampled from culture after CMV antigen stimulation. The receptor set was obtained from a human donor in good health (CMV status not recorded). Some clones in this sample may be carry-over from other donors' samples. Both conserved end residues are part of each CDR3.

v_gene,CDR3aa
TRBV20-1,CSAVGVGGQFNEKLFF
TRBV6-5,CASSYGGGIYEQYF
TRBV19,CASSMQGTAYNEQFF
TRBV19,CASSNPGSTDTQYF
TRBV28,CASSFVEDGLTGELFF
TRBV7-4,CASSLAYGTSGGHTDTQYF
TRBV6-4,CASRPLAEYNEQFF
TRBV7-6,CASSPQPYVEQFF
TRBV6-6,CASSYREGNQPQHF
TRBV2,CASSESRGEPQHF
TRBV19,CASRYRATEAFF
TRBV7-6,CASSPWASGGYEQFF
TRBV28,CASSLIGTGRAEAFF
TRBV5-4,CASSQLPGQFSYEQYF
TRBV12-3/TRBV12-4,CASSLTSGGRTDTQYF
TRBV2,CAGGQGQIF
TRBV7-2,CASSLEGPVRVQVAGDEQFF
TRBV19,CASSIPEDEQYF
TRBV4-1,CASSQEVSGLYGYTF
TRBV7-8,CASSSGPGATYEQYF
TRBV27,CASSQGPEQYF
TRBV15,CATSRVPGSEAFF
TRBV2,CASSEQRPLNQPQHF
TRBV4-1,CASSLEGPSYGYTF
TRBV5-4,CASSGPDGGTEAFF
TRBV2,CASSTGETGNTIYF
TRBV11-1,CASSLVLDPLIQEQFF
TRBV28,CVSSPGQIRTDTQYF
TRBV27,CASSSLGPPAHNSPLHF
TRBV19,CASRPNHRDRGGWQETQYF
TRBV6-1,CASSEIGDYGYTF
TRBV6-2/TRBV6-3,CASIGDRDPVGHEQFF
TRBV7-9,CASSLKAMNTEAFF
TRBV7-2,CASSLDPGYQPQHF
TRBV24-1,CATSDLQGLSEQFF
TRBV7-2,CASSLYAYNEQFF
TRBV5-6,CASSAEWNTEAFF
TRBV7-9,CASSSSRDRGNTEAFF
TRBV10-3,CATMTITYNEQFF
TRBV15,CATRAGPKETQYF
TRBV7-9,CASSLMGEAFF